One and the same sample provided the 21 T cell receptor beta chains below, sequenced in a study of blood T cell repertoires in COVID-19. The method was immunoSEQ multiplex PCR; TCRdb's version includes in-frame clones alone and lacks a portion of them. The repertoire holds about 260,000 clones, with around 90% as singletons. Sequencing input: peripheral blood. The receptors originated from a woman aged 40 to 50 with acute or convalescent COVID-19.

V usage is TRBV19 and J usage is TRBJ1-5; 10 bases map to TRBD1. The CDR3 runs 19 residues. The junction had 13 bases not matched to a gene; V was cut back by 5 bases and J by 0 bases. Germline CDR1 LNHDA, CDR2 SQIVND (reference sequence). CDR3 amino acids: CASSPRGDRGPYSNQPQHF. The CDR3 DNA is TGTGCCAGTAGTCCCCGGGGGGACAGGGGACCCTATAGCAATCAGCCCCAGCATTTT.

The chain joins TRBV18 to TRBJ1-1; 7 bases are shared with TRBD1. Trimming at V came to 4 bases and at J to 1 base, leaving 6 bases not matched to a gene. The CDR3 contains 15 residues. The germline gives CDR1 KGHSH, CDR2 LQKENI. The CDR3 DNA reads TGTGCCAGCTCACTGGGACAGAAGAGGAACACTGAAGCTTTCTTT. This codes for CASSLGQKRNTEAFF.

V and J are TRBV9 and TRBJ2-1; the D gene is possibly TRBD1 (5 bases). Germline lookup yields CDR1 SGDLS and CDR2 YYNGEE. Trimming left V 0 bases short and J 2 bases short, with 9 bases between. The CDR3 is 15 amino acids. The CDR3 DNA sequence: TGTGCCAGCAGCGTAGGTGCCAGGGCCTACAATGAGCAGTTCTTC. This encodes CASSVGARAYNEQFF.

This chain joins TRBV24-1 and TRBJ2-1; D not certain. Germline CDR1 KGHDR, CDR2 SFDVKD. The V gene lost 4 bases and the J gene lost 0 bases, with 12 bases spanning the gap. This CDR3 is 16 amino acids long. CDR3 DNA: TGTGCCACCAGTGACCCAAGCCCCTACTCCTACAATGAGCAGTTCTTC. Translated, it gives CATSDPSPYSYNEQFF.

The chain joins TRBV3-1 (or the pseudogene TRBV3-2) to TRBJ2-4, with D possibly being TRBD2 (7 bases). The germline V gene encodes CDR1 LGHDT and CDR2 YNNKEL (reference sequence). Deletions cut 4 bases from V and 4 bases from J, with 20 bases between. The CDR3 runs to 17 residues. The CDR3 DNA reads as TGTGCCAGCAGCCCCCGGGTATCGGGGGGCCGGAAAAACATTCAGTACTTC. It encodes CASSPRVSGGRKNIQYF.

V gene TRBV6-5 combines with J gene TRBJ2-4; 8 bases are a match to TRBD1. This CDR3 spans 15 amino acids. From germline, CDR1 is MNHEY and CDR2 SVGAGI. Losses at the gene ends were 6 bases for V and 0 bases for J; bases not matched to a gene: 4. CDR3: CASRVDRGAKNIQYF. CDR3 nucleotides: TGTGCCAGCAGGGTTGACAGGGGAGCCAAAAACATTCAGTACTTC.

The CDR3 protein is CASRPRGESTDTQYF. The DNA of the CDR3 is TGCGCCAGCAGGCCGCGGGGGGAGAGCACAGATACGCAGTATTTT. The chain couples TRBV5-1 to TRBJ2-3; 8 nucleotides match TRBD2. The J segment lost 0 bases and the V segment lost 5 bases, leaving 5 bases of the junction unmatched. The V gene's germline CDR1 is SGHRS and CDR2 YFSETQ. This CDR3 has 15 residues.

This clone was observed a handful of times. The chain uses TRBV9 and TRBJ1-6; D gene uncertain. The CDR3 is 15 amino acids. Germline V lookup: CDR1 SGDLS, CDR2 YYNGEE. V was pared by 2 bases and J by 0 bases, with 6 bases between. This CDR3 reads CASSVEGSYNSPLHF. As DNA, the CDR3 is TGTGCCAGCAGCGTCGAGGGCTCCTATAATTCACCCCTCCACTTT.

The chain has TRBV6-6 and TRBJ1-1; possibly TRBD1 for D (6 bases). This CDR3 has 13 residues. Trimming removed 6 bases at V and 3 bases at J, with 11 bases between. Germline V CDR1 and CDR2: MNHNY, SVGAGI (reference sequence). The CDR3 is CASREAGDTEAFF. CDR3 sequence (DNA): TGTGCCAGCAGAGAGGCAGGGGACACTGAAGCTTTCTTT.

The rearrangement links TRBV5-1 to TRBJ2-2, with 9 bases matching TRBD1. Germline V gives CDR1 SGHRS, CDR2 YFSETQ. The CDR3 consists of 16 residues. V dropped 4 bases and J dropped 5; count of bases not matched to a gene: 9. The CDR3 is CASSSAGTGRTGELFF. For the CDR3, the DNA is TGCGCCAGCAGCAGCGCCGGGACAGGGCGAACCGGGGAGCTGTTTTTT.

The chain has TRBV7-8 and TRBJ2-5, with TRBD2 identical over 9 bases. The CDR3 covers 16 residues. V lost 2 bases, J lost 2 bases, and 6 bases stayed unmatched. Germline values: CDR1 SGHVS, CDR2 FQNEAQ. This CDR3 is CASSLSDSGGQETQYF. The CDR3 DNA is TGTGCCAGCAGCTTATCGGATAGCGGGGGTCAAGAGACCCAGTACTTC.

The rearrangement uses TRBV4-2 and TRBJ2-2; TRBD2 matches at 14 bases. The CDR3 is 17 amino acids. The V gene end was trimmed by 5 bases and the J gene end by 4 bases; junction bases not matched to a gene: 6. The germline V gene has CDR1 LGHNA and CDR2 YNFKEQ. CDR3 sequence (DNA): TGTGCCAGCAGCTCACGACTAGCGGGGGGGCGCACCGGGGAGCTGTTTTTT. Translated, it gives CASSSRLAGGRTGELFF.

The chain joins TRBV24-1 to TRBJ2-5, with 11 bases that match TRBD2. The V segment lost 6 bases and the J segment 4 bases; nucleotides outside the gene matches: 12. The length of the CDR3 is 17 residues. Germline CDR1 and CDR2: KGHDR and SFDVKD. CDR3 residues: CATSILLAGGLGETQYF. The DNA of the CDR3 is TGTGCCACCAGTATATTGTTAGCGGGGGGGCTAGGAGAGACCCAGTACTTC.

In its sample, this clone was seen once. The chain employs TRBV11-2 and TRBJ2-2; D is unresolved. CDR1 is SGHAT and CDR2 is FQNNGV in the germline V gene. The CDR3 contains 15 residues. Trimming shortened V by 5 bases and J by 3 bases, and 13 bases separated the two germline ends. DNA for the CDR3: TGTGCCAGCAGCCCCCCGGCGGCCTACACCGGGGAGCTGTTTTTT. Its protein product is CASSPPAAYTGELFF.

V usage is TRBV3-1 (or the pseudogene TRBV3-2) and J usage is TRBJ1-3, with 8 bases lining up with TRBD1. Germline V gene data show CDR1 as LGHDT and CDR2 as YNNKEL (reference sequence). CDR3 size: 19 residues. Trimming cost V 6 bases and J 2 bases; bases outside gene matches: 18. CDR3: CASRRGQGVRSGAGNTIYF. The CDR3 DNA sequence: TGTGCCAGCAGACGCGGACAGGGTGTTCGGAGTGGGGCTGGAAACACCATATATTTT.

The chain recombines TRBV13 with TRBJ1-1, with 8 bases that match TRBD1. The V and J ends lost 5 bases and 11 bases, in that order; junction bases with no gene match: 7. Germline CDR1 and CDR2: PRHDT and FYEKMQ (reference sequence). This CDR3 region has 12 residues. This CDR3 reads CASSTGQGFAFF. DNA of the CDR3: TGTGCCAGCAGCACCGGACAGGGTTTCGCTTTCTTT.

This rearrangement joins TRBV7-2 to TRBJ2-4; 8 bases fit TRBD2. The CDR3 covers 18 residues. V shed 5 bases, J shed 0 bases, and the junction held 12 bases outside the gene matches. Germline lookup yields CDR1 SGHTA and CDR2 FQGNSA. CDR3 region: CASSPGFGRGAAKNIQYF. CDR3 sequence (DNA): TGTGCCAGCAGCCCCGGGTTTGGGCGGGGGGCAGCCAAAAACATTCAGTACTTC.

This sequence joins TRBV18 and TRBJ1-3; D uncertain. The CDR3 extends over 16 amino acids. Per the germline V gene, CDR1 is KGHSH and CDR2 is LQKENI. Trimming removed 6 bases at V and 0 bases at J, with 15 bases between. The CDR3 sequence is CASSLRSQDSGNTIYF. CDR3 sequence (DNA): TGTGCCAGCTCCCTGAGGAGCCAAGACTCTGGAAACACCATATATTTT.

The J gene is TRBJ1-6, the V gene TRBV3-1 (or the pseudogene TRBV3-2); a possible D gene is TRBD1 (6 bases). V lost 6 bases, J lost 10 bases, and 19 bases lay in between. This CDR3 region has 15 residues. Germline V gene data show CDR1 as LGHDT and CDR2 as YNNKEL (reference sequence). CDR3 sequence (DNA): TGTGCCAGCAGGTCCGACAGGCCTGGGCGATCACCCCTCCACTTT. It yields the protein CASRSDRPGRSPLHF.

The CDR3 loop is CASSQEGTGGGYGYTF. The CDR3 DNA follows: TGTGCCAGCAGCCAAGAAGGAACAGGGGGTGGCTATGGCTACACCTTC. V usage is TRBV14 and J usage is TRBJ1-2; the match to TRBD1 covers 8 bases. The CDR3 runs 16 residues. Germline V gene sequence: CDR1 SGHDN, CDR2 FVKESK. Trimming cost V 0 bases and J 4 bases; bases outside gene matches: 7. Full variable domain (outside the CDR3, taken from reference TRBV14 and TRBJ1-2): EAGVTQFPSHSVIEKGQTVTLRCDPISGHDNLYWYRRVMGKEIKFLLHFVKESKQDESGMPNNRFLAERTGGTYSTLKVQPAELEDSGVYFCASSQEGTGGGYGYTFGSGTRLTVV.

The gene calls are TRBV5-1 and TRBJ2-7, with TRBD1 matching 12 bases. Germline V CDR1 and CDR2: SGHRS, YFSETQ. This CDR3 is built from 15 residues. V lost 0 bases to trimming and J lost 5 bases; unmatched junction nucleotides: 3. CDR3 in amino acids: CASSLAGQGAHEQYV. In DNA form, the CDR3 reads TGCGCCAGCAGCTTGGCGGGACAGGGGGCCCACGAGCAGTACGTC.